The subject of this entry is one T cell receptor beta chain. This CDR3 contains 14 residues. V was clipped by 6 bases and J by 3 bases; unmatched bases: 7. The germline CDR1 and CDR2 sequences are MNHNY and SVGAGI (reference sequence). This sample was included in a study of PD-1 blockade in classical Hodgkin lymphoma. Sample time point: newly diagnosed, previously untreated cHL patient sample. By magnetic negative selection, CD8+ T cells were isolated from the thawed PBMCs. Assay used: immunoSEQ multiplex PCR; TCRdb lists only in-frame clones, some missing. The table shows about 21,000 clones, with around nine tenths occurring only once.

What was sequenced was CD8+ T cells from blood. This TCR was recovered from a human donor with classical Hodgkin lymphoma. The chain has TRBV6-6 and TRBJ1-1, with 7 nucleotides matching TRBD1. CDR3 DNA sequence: TGTGCCAGCAGCGGACAGGAGTGGGACACTGAAGCTTTCTTT. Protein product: CASSGQEWDTEAFF.